This T cell receptor (beta chain) stems from a study of cytomegalovirus exposure and HLA in healthy donors. General study findings and limits: Reported findings show TCR beta sequences accurately forecast HLA-A and HLA-B alleles in most subjects. A later analysis appeared to link common viral pathogens to several of the most significant clusters. Researchers counted approximately 160 TCR beta chains as cytomegalovirus-associated. Most CMV-associated TCR beta chains were later found to appear HLA-restricted.

Researchers ran the PCR with 60 Vbeta and 13 Jbeta primers. Assay: immunoSEQ multiplex PCR; the TCRdb copy retains only in-frame clones and omits some. This table holds about 250,000 clones, around 80% found once. Points on this clone: Its antigen is unidentified.

The sequenced sample was PBMCs. This receptor was obtained from a boy between 5 and 17 years old in good health and CMV-seronegative.

The CDR3 loop is CATQGATTNEQFF. The CDR3 DNA is TGTGCCACCCAGGGGGCGACTACCAATGAGCAGTTCTTC. The chain has TRBV10-3 and TRBJ2-1, with 8 bases that match TRBD1. Per the germline V gene, CDR1 is ENHRY and CDR2 is SYGVKD. V trimming: 10 bases; J trimming: 6 bases; junction bases outside the gene matches: 8. The CDR3 runs 13 residues.